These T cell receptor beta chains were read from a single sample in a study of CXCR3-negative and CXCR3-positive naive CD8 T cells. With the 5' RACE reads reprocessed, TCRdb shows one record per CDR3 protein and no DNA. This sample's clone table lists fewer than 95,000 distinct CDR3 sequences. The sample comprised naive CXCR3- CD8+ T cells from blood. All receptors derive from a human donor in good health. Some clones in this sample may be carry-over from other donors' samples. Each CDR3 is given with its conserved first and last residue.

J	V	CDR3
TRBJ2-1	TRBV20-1	CSARLTTSGRVYNEQFF
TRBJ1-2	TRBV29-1	CSVTGGPFGYTF
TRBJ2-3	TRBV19	CASKGAGTDTQYF
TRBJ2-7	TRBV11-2	CASSLEGNEQYF
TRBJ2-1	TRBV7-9	CASSLSLHNEQFF
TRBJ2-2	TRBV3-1	CASRQGGDLNTGELFF
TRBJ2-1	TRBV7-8	CASSLDTGSSNEQFF
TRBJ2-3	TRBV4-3	CASSQGEERETLGDTQYF
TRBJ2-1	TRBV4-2	CASSQVVGEQFF
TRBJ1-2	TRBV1	CTSSKAGYLSYTF
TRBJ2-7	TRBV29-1	CSVQGGSTYEQYF
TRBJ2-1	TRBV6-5	CASSCLINRSAPHRGAPYNEQFF
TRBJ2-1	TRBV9	CASSPWDVLGEQFF
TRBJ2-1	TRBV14	CASSQDFLAGGPYNEQFF
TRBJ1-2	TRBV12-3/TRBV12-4	CASSFGGALRYGYTF
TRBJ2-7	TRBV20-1	CSAVGGSAVYEQYF
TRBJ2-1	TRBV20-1	CSARGLAENNEQFF
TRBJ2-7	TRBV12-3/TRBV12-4	CASSLVGGNSYEQYF
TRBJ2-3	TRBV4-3	CASSQGRVLAGADTQYF
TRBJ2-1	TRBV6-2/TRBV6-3	CASRARGRGNNEQFF